The 21 T cell receptor beta chains presented below share a single source sample, sequenced in a study of T cell repertoires in cytomegalovirus infection. TCRdb re-derived calls from the reads in MiXCR, one entry per CDR3 protein. The repertoire holds about 830,000 distinct CDR3 sequences, with 32% as singletons. These receptors lack a known antigen. The specimen comprised cultured CD8+ T cells from PBMCs, sampled from culture after CMV antigen stimulation. These TCRs come from a human donor in good health (CMV status not recorded). Some clones in this sample may be carry-over from other donors' samples.

In its sample, this clonotype was seen a few times. V is TRBV27 and J is TRBJ1-6, with TRBD1 as a possible D gene (6 bases). V was clipped by 4 bases and J by 13 bases, with 14 bases between them. Germline-derived CDR1 and CDR2 are MNHEY and SMNVEV (reference sequence). The CDR3 contains 13 residues. CDR3 region: CASSYGDRYPLHF. The CDR3 DNA reads TGTGCCAGCAGTTATGGTGACAGGTATCCCCTCCACTTT.

The chain employs TRBV29-1 and TRBJ2-7; tentative D call: TRBD2 (5 bases). The CDR3 runs to 16 residues. Per germline, CDR1 SQVTM and CDR2 ANQGSEA. The ends were cut back, 1 base at V and 0 bases at J, with 16 bases in the middle. In DNA form, the CDR3 reads TGCAGCGTTGAAGTACCGCCGTCGGGGAGCTCCTACGAGCAGTACTTC. Translated, it gives CSVEVPPSGSSYEQYF.

This clonotype has only a few counts. The chain employs TRBV27 and TRBJ2-7; D call uncertain. Germline V gives CDR1 MNHEY, CDR2 SMNVEV (reference sequence). Between the trimmed V and J ends, which lost 5 bases and 3 bases, there was a span of 17 bases. The CDR3 is 15 amino acids. The CDR3 DNA sequence: TGTGCCAGCAGTCCTATCGGTGGCGCAGACTACGAGCAGTACTTC. This sequence encodes CASSPIGGADYEQYF.

This clonotype was found a few times. Germline is not matched at one junction end, which may reflect a read error. The chain is built from TRBV7-6 and TRBJ2-5; a possible D gene is TRBD1 (6 bases). Germline V gives CDR1 SGHVS, CDR2 FNYEAQ. The CDR3 runs to 15 residues. As DNA, the CDR3 is TGTGCTAGCAGCTCCCGGGACACCTACCAAGAGACCCAGTACTTC. Translating it yields CASSSRDTYQETQYF.

This clonotype was recorded a few times. The chain is built from TRBV7-6 and TRBJ1-6, with D tentatively TRBD1 (6 bases). Per germline, CDR1 SGHVS and CDR2 FNYEAQ. The CDR3 totals 15 residues. V was trimmed by 5 bases and J by 9 bases, leaving 17 bases between them. CDR3 sequence reads: CASSQVGVGGSPLHF. The DNA for the CDR3 is TGTGCCAGCAGCCAGGTGGGGGTAGGGGGTTCACCCCTCCACTTT.

This clonotype has a handful of counts. This chain joins TRBV12-5 and TRBJ2-4; either TRBD1 or TRBD2 may fit D (6 bases each). Trimming removed 0 bases from V and 3 bases from J, with 18 bases in between. Looked up from germline, CDR1 is LGHNT and CDR2 is FRNRAP. CDR3 length: 18 residues. The CDR3: CASGLVREWGLDKNIQYF. As DNA, the CDR3 is TGTGCTAGTGGTTTGGTACGGGAGTGGGGGCTGGACAAAAACATTCAGTACTTC. Full variable domain (missing parts from reference TRBV12-5 and TRBJ2-4): DARVTQTPRHKVTEMGQEVTMRCQPILGHNTVFWYRQTMMQGLELLAYFRNRAPLDDSGMPKDRFSAEMPDATLATLKIQPSEPRDSAVYFCASGLVREWGLDKNIQYFGAGTRLSVL.

This clonotype was picked up a small number of times. The V gene is TRBV7-9, the J gene TRBJ2-3; D possibly corresponds to TRBD2 (6 bases). CDR3 length equals 14 residues. The V end lost 8 bases, the J end lost 0 bases, and 12 bases lay between the germline ends. The germline V gene has CDR1 SEHNR and CDR2 FQNEAQ (reference sequence). The CDR3 DNA reads TGTGCCAGCGTCTGGGCGGGAAGCACAGATACGCAGTATTTT. It specifies CASVWAGSTDTQYF.

The CDR3 loop reads CASSLTQGAGANVLTF. The CDR3 coding sequence is TGTGCCAGCAGCTTAACTCAGGGGGCTGGGGCCAACGTCCTGACTTTC. This chain joins TRBV7-9 and TRBJ2-6; 7 positions match TRBD1. The CDR3 consists of 16 residues. With 2 bases clipped from V and 2 bases from J, the junction kept 3 bases outside the gene matches. Germline V gives CDR1 SEHNR, CDR2 FQNEAQ (reference sequence).

In this sample, this clonotype turned up a few times. The gene calls are TRBV6-6 and TRBJ1-3; TRBD1 matches at 7 bases. This CDR3 comprises 15 residues. Trimming at V came to 6 bases and at J to 0 bases, leaving 5 bases not matched to a gene. Germline V CDR1 and CDR2: MNHNY, SVGAGI (reference sequence). CDR3 nucleotide sequence: TGTGCCAGCAGACCGACAGGGAGCTCTGGAAACACCATATATTTT. Its translation: CASRPTGSSGNTIYF.

This clonotype was seen many times. The chain links TRBV7-6 to TRBJ2-3; TRBD2 agrees at 15 bases. The CDR3 spans 17 residues. Germline CDR1 is SGHVS and CDR2 is FNYEAQ. V shed 4 bases, J shed 5 bases, and the junction held 7 bases outside the gene matches. CDR3 bases: TGTGCCAGCAGCTCGCGGACTAGCGGGGGGGCCTTAGATACGCAGTATTTT. Amino acid sequence: CASSSRTSGGALDTQYF. The variable domain in full, with the rest retrieved from reference TRBV7-6 and TRBJ2-3, is GAGVSQSPRYKVTKRGQDVALRCDPISGHVSLYWYRQALGQGPEFLTYFNYEAQQDKSGLPNDRFSAERPEGSISTLTIQRTEQRDSAMYRCASSSRTSGGALDTQYFGPGTRLTVL.

This clonotype was observed many times. V usage is TRBV6-8 and J usage is TRBJ2-5; 8 bases match TRBD1. The junction had 2 bases not matched to a gene; V was cut back by 4 bases and J by 1 base. The CDR3 sequence is 14 residues long. Per germline, CDR1 MNHGY and CDR2 SAAAGT. CDR3 coding DNA: TGTGCCAGCAGTTTCGGACAGGGCCAAGAGACCCAGTACTTC. This translates into CASSFGQGQETQYF.

This clonotype has more than one count but fewer than ten. The genes are TRBV7-9 and TRBJ2-5; D perhaps matches TRBD2 (5 bases). The germline V gene has CDR1 SEHNR and CDR2 FQNEAQ (reference sequence). V lost 5 bases and J lost 5, with 18 bases in between. CDR3 length: 15 amino acids. CDR3 sequence: CASSPLSRRRETQYF. The CDR3 DNA is TGTGCCAGCAGCCCCCTGAGTAGGAGGAGGGAGACCCAGTACTTC.

This clonotype was seen a handful of times. The rearrangement uses TRBV4-2 and TRBJ2-1, with TRBD1 matching over 7 bases. This CDR3 region has 14 residues. Germline V gene data show CDR1 as LGHNA and CDR2 as YNFKEQ. V dropped 4 bases and J dropped 6; count of bases not matched to a gene: 6. The CDR3 DNA reads as TGTGCCAGCAGCCCCCCGGCAGGGGGCAATGAGCAGTTCTTC. Translating it yields CASSPPAGGNEQFF.

This clonotype has at least ten counts. The chain recombines TRBV7-8 with TRBJ2-1; D tentatively fits TRBD1 or TRBD2 (6 bases each). V lost 1 base to trimming and J lost 7 bases, with 14 bases between them. Germline loops: CDR1 SGHVS, CDR2 FQNEAQ. This CDR3 is 15 amino acids long. Here the CDR3 DNA reads TGTGCCAGCAGCTTAGTAAACAGGGCGGGGAATGAGCAGTTCTTC. Translating gives CASSLVNRAGNEQFF.

Written as DNA, the CDR3 is TGTGCCAGCAGGCTAGGGTCAACTAATGAAAAACTGTTTTTT. Protein product: CASRLGSTNEKLFF. V and J are TRBV12-3 or TRBV12-4 and TRBJ1-4; D remains ambiguous. CDR3 size: 14 residues. V lost 6 bases and J 0 bases, leaving 8 bases between the germline ends.

Only a few counts were recorded for this clonotype. The chain joins TRBV6-1 to TRBJ1-1; D uncertain. Per germline, CDR1 MNHNS and CDR2 SASEGT. Trimming left V 2 bases short and J 6 bases short, with 16 bases between. This CDR3 is built from 15 residues. CDR3 DNA: TGTGCCAGCAGTGAATTGAGAGGGAAGGGCGCTGAAGCTTTCTTT. Translation gives CASSELRGKGAEAFF.

The chain is built from TRBV12-3 or TRBV12-4 and TRBJ2-4; tentatively, D is TRBD1 (5 bases). The CDR3 extends over 11 amino acids. V dropped 5 bases and J dropped 6 bases, with 5 bases sitting between them. CDR3 sequence reads: CASSQGNIQYF. Here the CDR3 DNA reads TGTGCCAGCAGTCAGGGAAACATTCAGTACTTC.

The chain recombines TRBV9 with TRBJ1-2, with D perhaps TRBD1 (5 bases). The CDR3 runs to 15 residues. Trimming left V 4 bases short and J 0 bases short, with 13 bases between. Germline V lookup: CDR1 SGDLS, CDR2 YYNGEE. In nucleotides, the CDR3 is TGTGCCAGCAGCCGCTCAGGGCACACTAACTATGGCTACACCTTC. It yields the protein CASSRSGHTNYGYTF.

There are a few counts of this clonotype. This chain connects TRBV6-2 or TRBV6-3 to TRBJ2-1; 10 nucleotides agree with TRBD1. The CDR3 totals 15 residues. The V and J ends lost 6 bases and 6 bases, in that order; junction bases with no gene match: 8. Germline V lookup: CDR1 MNHEY, CDR2 SVGEGT. The CDR3 loop is CASRRTGGKPNEQFF. For the CDR3, the DNA is TGTGCCAGCAGACGGACAGGGGGGAAACCCAATGAGCAGTTCTTC.

This clonotype has a handful of counts. This chain joins TRBV7-9 and TRBJ1-1; D gene ambiguous. V was clipped by 6 bases and J by 7 bases, with 18 bases between them. This CDR3 spans 14 amino acids. Germline V gene data show CDR1 as SEHNR and CDR2 as FQNEAQ (reference sequence). CDR3 region: CASSNTREVIEAFF. For the CDR3, the DNA is TGTGCCAGCAGTAATACTAGGGAGGTGATTGAAGCTTTCTTT. Using reference TRBV7-9 and TRBJ1-1 for the parts outside the CDR3, the full variable domain is DTGVSQNPRHKITKRGQNVTFRCDPISEHNRLYWYRQTLGQGPEFLTYFQNEAQLEKSRLLSDRFSAERPKGSFSTLEIQRTEQGDSAMYLCASSNTREVIEAFFGQGTRLTVV.

This sequence joins TRBV6-6 and TRBJ2-1; TRBD2 agrees at 8 bases. Germline V gene data show CDR1 as MNHNY and CDR2 as SVGAGI (reference sequence). This CDR3 is 20 amino acids long. After removal of 0 bases from V and 1 base from J, the junction contained 14 bases not matched to a gene. The CDR3 DNA sequence: TGTGCCAGCAGTTACTCGTCCGGGAGGGGTTGGGGGGGATCCTACAATGAGCAGTTCTTC. Protein: CASSYSSGRGWGGSYNEQFF.